The 25 T cell receptor beta chains given below trace back to one sample, sequenced in a study of vaccination and CD4 T cells after COVID-19. Time point described: late sampling 161 to 241 days after vaccination in three convalescent patients. A single record per CDR3 protein comes from TCRdb applying MiXCR to the PCR reads. The data hold around 28,000 distinct CDR3 sequences, with 45% to 60% observed a single time. The sequencing here drew on CD4+ T cells from blood, taken about 7 months after SARS-CoV-2 vaccination. The receptors derive from a human donor who had recovered from COVID-19.

This clonotype has just a few counts. This chain joins TRBV7-6 and TRBJ2-2; D tentatively fits TRBD1 or TRBD2 (5 bases each). Between the trimmed V and J ends, which lost 4 bases and 1 base, there was a span of 13 bases. In germline, CDR1 is SGHVS, CDR2 FNYEAQ. CDR3 length: 16 residues. The CDR3 sequence is CASSSTGLVNTGELFF. Here the CDR3 DNA reads TGTGCCAGCAGCTCCACAGGACTGGTGAACACCGGGGAGCTGTTTTTT. The complete variable domain, with remaining parts taken from reference TRBV7-6 and TRBJ2-2, reads GAGVSQSPRYKVTKRGQDVALRCDPISGHVSLYWYRQALGQGPEFLTYFNYEAQQDKSGLPNDRFSAERPEGSISTLTIQRTEQRDSAMYRCASSSTGLVNTGELFFGEGSRLTVL.

The chain uses TRBV7-9 and TRBJ2-5; the D call may be TRBD1 or TRBD2 (5 bases each). The CDR3 is 16 amino acids. Per the germline V gene, CDR1 is SEHNR and CDR2 is FQNEAQ (reference sequence). V was pared by 4 bases and J by 2 bases, with 17 bases between. The CDR3 spells CASSWTGDPFQETQYF. DNA for the CDR3: TGTGCCAGCAGCTGGACTGGGGACCCGTTTCAAGAGACCCAGTACTTC.

The chain joins TRBV2 to TRBJ1-1; TRBD1 is a possible D gene (5 bases). Germline assignment: CDR1 SNHLY and CDR2 FYNNEI. This CDR3 contains 15 residues. Trimming removed 4 bases from V and 1 base from J, with 13 bases in between. The CDR3 loop reads CASSVQGAGNTEAFF. The DNA of the CDR3 is TGTGCCAGCAGTGTCCAAGGGGCTGGGAACACTGAAGCTTTCTTT. Using reference TRBV2 and TRBJ1-1 for the parts outside the CDR3, the full variable domain is EPEVTQTPSHQVTQMGQEVILRCVPISNHLYFYWYRQILGQKVEFLVSFYNNEISEKSEIFDDQFSVERPDGSNFTLKIRSTKLEDSAMYFCASSVQGAGNTEAFFGQGTRLTVV.

V gene TRBV6-2 or TRBV6-3 combines with J gene TRBJ1-1; 7 bases map to TRBD1. The CDR3 covers 14 residues. V was clipped by 3 bases and J by 3 bases; unmatched bases: 4. CDR1 is MNHEY and CDR2 is SVGEGT in the germline V gene. The CDR3 spells CASSYGDSYTEAFF. The CDR3 nucleotides are TGTGCCAGCAGTTATGGGGACAGTTACACTGAAGCTTTCTTT.

The CDR3 sequence: CSARDTGELFF. The CDR3 region has the DNA TGCAGTGCTAGAGATACCGGGGAGCTGTTTTTT. This chain links TRBV20-1 with TRBJ2-2, with no clear D. In germline, CDR1 is DFQATT, CDR2 SNEGSKA (reference sequence). V was trimmed by 0 bases and J by 5 bases, leaving 1 base between them. There are 11 residues in the CDR3.

About this clonotype itself: One end of the junction varies from germline; a read error may be responsible. This sequence joins TRBV5-1 and TRBJ1-2; 7 bases map to TRBD1. The CDR3 has 14 amino acids. Looked up from germline, CDR1 is SGHRS and CDR2 is YFSETQ. The CDR3 reads CASSLAGDRIQPSF. CDR3 coding DNA: TGCGCCAGCAGCTTGGCCGGGGACAGAATCCAGCCTAGCTTC.

This clonotype is medium-sized by share. V gene TRBV20-1 combines with J gene TRBJ1-5; D perhaps matches TRBD1 (5 bases). Trimming shortened V by 0 bases and J by 2 bases, and 14 bases separated the two germline ends. The CDR3 is 16 amino acids. Germline V lookup: CDR1 DFQATT, CDR2 SNEGSKA (reference sequence). DNA of the CDR3: TGCAGTGCTAGAGATCTCCGGGGGATGGGCAATCAGCCCCAGCATTTT. It specifies CSARDLRGMGNQPQHF.

A few counts support this clonotype. V usage is TRBV6-1 and J usage is TRBJ1-2; maybe TRBD1 (6 bases). V lost 5 bases and J lost 10, with 17 bases in between. CDR3 length equals 13 residues. Per the germline V gene, CDR1 is MNHNS and CDR2 is SASEGT. In DNA, the CDR3 is TGTGCCAGCAGTCCAGGGGAGAGACAAGACTACACCTTC. Protein product: CASSPGERQDYTF.

The gene calls are TRBV6-1 and TRBJ2-6; 9 nucleotides line up with TRBD2. The trim removed 3 bases at V and 0 bases at J, leaving 0 bases unmatched. Germline V gene data show CDR1 as MNHNS and CDR2 as SASEGT. CDR3 size: 16 residues. CDR3 loop: CASSEREGSGANVLTF. CDR3 DNA sequence: TGTGCCAGCAGTGAGCGGGAGGGCTCTGGGGCCAACGTCCTGACTTTC.

The J gene is TRBJ2-2, the V gene TRBV20-1; D possibly corresponds to TRBD1 (6 bases). The CDR3 runs 18 residues. The V end lost 0 bases, the J end lost 5 bases, and 22 bases lay between the germline ends. Germline V gene data show CDR1 as DFQATT and CDR2 as SNEGSKA (reference sequence). The CDR3 protein is CSARDRPGVAKKTGELFF. The CDR3 DNA reads as TGCAGTGCTAGAGATCGCCCAGGGGTAGCGAAGAAGACCGGGGAGCTGTTTTTT.

This clonotype was recorded once. The chain employs TRBV27 and TRBJ2-1; 11 nucleotides align to TRBD2. J was trimmed by 3 bases and V by 5 bases; bases with no gene match: 6. Per the germline V gene, CDR1 is MNHEY and CDR2 is SMNVEV (reference sequence). This CDR3 comprises 16 residues. CDR3 region: CASSRSGTSGYNEQFF. DNA of the CDR3: TGTGCCAGCAGTCGATCCGGGACTAGCGGCTACAATGAGCAGTTCTTC.

The rearrangement links TRBV5-1 to TRBJ2-3; a possible D gene is TRBD1 (5 bases). The CDR3 totals 14 residues. Looked up from germline, CDR1 is SGHRS and CDR2 is YFSETQ. The germline V and J ends were trimmed by 3 bases and 4 bases, with 12 bases remaining between them. CDR3 sequence (DNA): TGCGCCAGCAGCTGGAACAGGTGGGCAGATACGCAGTATTTT. Translating it yields CASSWNRWADTQYF.

The V and J genes are TRBV6-2 or TRBV6-3 and TRBJ2-7, with D tentatively TRBD2 (5 bases). Germline V lookup: CDR1 MNHEY, CDR2 SVGEGT. This CDR3 has 12 amino acids. CDR3 sequence reads: CAAKRSSYEQYF. The CDR3 DNA reads TGTGCAGCGAAGCGGAGCTCCTACGAGCAGTACTTC.

This clonotype turned up a few times. V is TRBV6-1 and J is TRBJ1-5; D is ambiguous. V lost 11 bases and J 7 bases, leaving 6 bases between the germline ends. Per germline, CDR1 MNHNS and CDR2 SASEGT. The CDR3 consists of 9 residues. CDR3 DNA sequence: TGTGCCGCGGGGCAGCCCCAGCATTTT. Translating it yields CAAGQPQHF.

The chain recombines TRBV14 with TRBJ2-5; 7 nucleotides agree with TRBD2. From germline, CDR1 is SGHDN and CDR2 FVKESK. The CDR3 contains 14 residues. With 6 bases clipped from V and 3 bases from J, the junction kept 7 bases outside the gene matches. The CDR3 nucleotides are TGTGCCAGCAGTCGGGACTACGGGAAAGAGACCCAGTACTTC. It translates to CASSRDYGKETQYF.

V usage is TRBV11-3 and J usage is TRBJ2-3; TRBD2 matches 8 bases. V lost 1 base and J lost 0; bases outside the gene matches: 3. Germline CDR1 is SGHNT and CDR2 is YENEEA. The CDR3 has 16 amino acids. The CDR3 nucleotides are TGTGCCAGCAGCTTAGGCAAGCGGGAGAGCACAGATACGCAGTATTTT. The encoded protein is CASSLGKRESTDTQYF. The full variable domain, completed using reference TRBV11-3 and TRBJ2-3, is EAGVVQSPRYKIIEKKQPVAFWCNPISGHNTLYWYLQNLGQGPELLIRYENEEAVDDSQLPKDRFSAERLKGVDSTLKIQPAELGDSAVYLCASSLGKRESTDTQYFGPGTRLTVL.

This clonotype has only a few counts. This chain uses TRBV6-1 with TRBJ1-5; D ambiguous. CDR1 and CDR2 (germline): MNHNS, SASEGT. The V gene lost 7 bases and the J gene lost 2 bases, with 12 bases spanning the gap. The CDR3 sequence is 14 residues long. The CDR3, as DNA: TGTGCCAGCACCGGTTCAGGAGGCAATCAGCCCCAGCATTTT. This sequence encodes CASTGSGGNQPQHF.

This clonotype was counted between two and nine times. The genes are TRBV19 and TRBJ2-7, with 8 bases lining up with TRBD2. The CDR3 extends over 14 amino acids. V was clipped by 9 bases and J by 1 base; unmatched bases: 8. The V gene's germline CDR1 is LNHDA and CDR2 SQIVND (reference sequence). The CDR3 DNA reads as TGTGCCAGCTCCGGGACTAGTCGTTCCTACGAGCAGTACTTC. It specifies CASSGTSRSYEQYF. The full variable domain, in which reference TRBV19 and TRBJ2-7 provide the parts outside the CDR3, is DGGITQSPKYLFRKEGQNVTLSCEQNLNHDAMYWYRQDPGQGLRLIYYSQIVNDFQKGDIAEGYSVSREKKESFPLTVTSAQKNPTAFYLCASSGTSRSYEQYFGPGTRLTVT.

The chain combines TRBV15 with TRBJ1-4; D not resolved. Germline values: CDR1 LNHNV, CDR2 YYDKDF (reference sequence). The germline V and J ends were trimmed by 0 bases and 7 bases, with 15 bases remaining between them. This CDR3 contains 16 residues. CDR3 protein: CATSRDTGSGSEKLFF. In DNA, the CDR3 is TGTGCCACCAGCAGAGATACGGGGAGCGGGAGTGAAAAACTGTTTTTT. Drawing the rest from reference TRBV15 and TRBJ1-4, the complete variable domain is DAMVIQNPRYQVTQFGKPVTLSCSQTLNHNVMYWYQQKSSQAPKLLFHYYDKDFNNEADTPDNFQSRRPNTSFCFLDIRSPGLGDTAMYLCATSRDTGSGSEKLFFGSGTQLSVL.

The CDR3 DNA sequence: TGTGCCAGCAGTCGGAGGCAACAAAGCAACATGAACACTGAAGCTTTCTTT. This encodes CASSRRQQSNMNTEAFF. The chain has TRBV2 and TRBJ1-1; D not resolved. Trimming shortened V by 5 bases and J by 0 bases, and 19 bases separated the two germline ends. The CDR3 sequence is 17 residues long. Germline loops: CDR1 SNHLY, CDR2 FYNNEI.

This rearrangement joins TRBV7-9 to TRBJ1-2, with a tentative D call TRBD1 (5 bases). The CDR3 extends over 13 amino acids. V was clipped by 2 bases and J by 10 bases, with 14 bases between them. CDR1 is SEHNR, CDR2 FQNEAQ, per germline (reference sequence). CDR3 sequence (DNA): TGTGCCAGCAGCTTACAGCTAACAGGTCTCTACACCTTC. Encoded protein: CASSLQLTGLYTF.

The chain employs TRBV20-1 and TRBJ2-5, with TRBD1 as a possible D gene (7 bases). The germline V gene encodes CDR1 DFQATT and CDR2 SNEGSKA (reference sequence). Trimming pared 0 bases from V and 2 bases from J, leaving 28 bases between. The CDR3 loop spans 20 amino acids. The CDR3 DNA reads as TGCAGTGCTAGAGACCTTTATCTTGCGAACAGGGGAGGAGGACAAGAGACCCAGTACTTC. It is translated as CSARDLYLANRGGGQETQYF.

V and J are TRBV28 and TRBJ2-2; TRBD2 might be the D (5 bases). The CDR3 spans 15 residues. Germline assignment: CDR1 MDHEN and CDR2 SYDVKM. The V end was cut by 2 bases, the J end by 9 bases, with 16 bases between. The CDR3 DNA reads as TGTGCCAGCAGTTTAGTTACGGGGTTCGGCAGGGAGCTGTTTTTT. Translation gives CASSLVTGFGRELFF.

The V call is TRBV6-5, the J call TRBJ2-7; D call uncertain. Germline assignment: CDR1 MNHEY and CDR2 SVGAGI. V was shortened by 0 bases and J by 10 bases, with 7 bases between the two germline ends. CDR3 size: 11 residues. CDR3 coding DNA: TGTGCCAGCAGTTACTCCAGTATCCAGTACTTC. Encoded protein: CASSYSSIQYF.

This chain links TRBV6-2 or TRBV6-3 with TRBJ2-7, with 12 bases fitting TRBD2. The trim removed 6 bases at V and 5 bases at J, leaving 8 bases unmatched. This CDR3 spans 15 amino acids. Germline V lookup: CDR1 MNHEY, CDR2 SVGEGT. CDR3 loop: CASSPTSGSINEQYF. The CDR3 coding sequence is TGTGCCAGCAGCCCGACTAGCGGGAGTATAAACGAGCAGTACTTC.